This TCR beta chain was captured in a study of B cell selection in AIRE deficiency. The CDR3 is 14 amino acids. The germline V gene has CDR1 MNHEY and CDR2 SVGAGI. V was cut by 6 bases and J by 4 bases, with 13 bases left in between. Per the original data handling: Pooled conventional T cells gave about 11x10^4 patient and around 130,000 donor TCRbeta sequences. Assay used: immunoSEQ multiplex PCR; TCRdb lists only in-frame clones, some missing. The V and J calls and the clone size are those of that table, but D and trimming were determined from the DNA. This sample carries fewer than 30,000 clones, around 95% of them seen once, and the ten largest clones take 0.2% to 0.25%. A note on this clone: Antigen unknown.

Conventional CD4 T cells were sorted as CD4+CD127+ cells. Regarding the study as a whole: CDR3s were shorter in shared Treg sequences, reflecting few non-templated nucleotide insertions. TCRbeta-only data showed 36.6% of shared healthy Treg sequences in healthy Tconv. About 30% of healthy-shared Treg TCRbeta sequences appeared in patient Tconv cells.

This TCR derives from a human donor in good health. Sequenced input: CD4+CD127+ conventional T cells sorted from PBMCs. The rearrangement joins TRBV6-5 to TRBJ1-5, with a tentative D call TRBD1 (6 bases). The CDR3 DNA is TGTGCCAGCAGCTCCAGGGACATGAATCAGCCCCAGCATTTT. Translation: CASSSRDMNQPQHF.